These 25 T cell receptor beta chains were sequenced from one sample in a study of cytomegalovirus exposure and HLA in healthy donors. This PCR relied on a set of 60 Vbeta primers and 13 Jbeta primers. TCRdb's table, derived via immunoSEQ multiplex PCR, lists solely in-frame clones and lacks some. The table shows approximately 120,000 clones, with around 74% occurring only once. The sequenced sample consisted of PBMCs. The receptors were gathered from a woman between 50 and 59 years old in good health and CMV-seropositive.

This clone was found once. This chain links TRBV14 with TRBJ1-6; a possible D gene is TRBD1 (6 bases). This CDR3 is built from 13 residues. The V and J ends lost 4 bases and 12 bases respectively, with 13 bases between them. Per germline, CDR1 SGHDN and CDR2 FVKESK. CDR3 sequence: CASSPQTGQPLHF. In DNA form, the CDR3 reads TGTGCCAGCAGCCCCCAGACAGGACAACCCCTCCACTTT. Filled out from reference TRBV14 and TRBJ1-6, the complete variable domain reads EAGVTQFPSHSVIEKGQTVTLRCDPISGHDNLYWYRRVMGKEIKFLLHFVKESKQDESGMPNNRFLAERTGGTYSTLKVQPAELEDSGVYFCASSPQTGQPLHFGNGTRLTVT.

The CDR3 reads CASRRDSSYEQYF. As DNA, the CDR3 is TGCGCCAGCAGACGGGACAGCTCCTACGAGCAGTACTTC. The chain carries TRBV10-2 and TRBJ2-7; 7 bases line up with TRBD1. The trim removed 6 bases at V and 0 bases at J, leaving 2 bases unmatched. This CDR3 contains 13 residues. Germline CDR1 and CDR2: WSHSY and SAAADI.

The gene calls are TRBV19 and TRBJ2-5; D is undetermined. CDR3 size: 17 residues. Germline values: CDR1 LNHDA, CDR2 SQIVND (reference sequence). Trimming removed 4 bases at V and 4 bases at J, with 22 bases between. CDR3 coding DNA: TGTGCCAGTAGTAGTGGCCCTGATTGGAGAGAGCGAGAGACCCAGTACTTC. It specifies CASSSGPDWRERETQYF. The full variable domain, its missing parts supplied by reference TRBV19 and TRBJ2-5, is DGGITQSPKYLFRKEGQNVTLSCEQNLNHDAMYWYRQDPGQGLRLIYYSQIVNDFQKGDIAEGYSVSREKKESFPLTVTSAQKNPTAFYLCASSSGPDWRERETQYFGPGTRLLVL.

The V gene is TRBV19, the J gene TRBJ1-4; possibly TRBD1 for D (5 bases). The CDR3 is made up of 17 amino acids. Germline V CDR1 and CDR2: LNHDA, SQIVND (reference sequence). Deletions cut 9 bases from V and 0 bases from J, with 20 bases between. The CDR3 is CASYGGPLRSTNEKLFF. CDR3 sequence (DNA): TGTGCCAGCTACGGGGGACCGCTGAGATCAACTAATGAAAAACTGTTTTTT. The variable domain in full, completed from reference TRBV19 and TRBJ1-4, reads DGGITQSPKYLFRKEGQNVTLSCEQNLNHDAMYWYRQDPGQGLRLIYYSQIVNDFQKGDIAEGYSVSREKKESFPLTVTSAQKNPTAFYLCASYGGPLRSTNEKLFFGSGTQLSVL.

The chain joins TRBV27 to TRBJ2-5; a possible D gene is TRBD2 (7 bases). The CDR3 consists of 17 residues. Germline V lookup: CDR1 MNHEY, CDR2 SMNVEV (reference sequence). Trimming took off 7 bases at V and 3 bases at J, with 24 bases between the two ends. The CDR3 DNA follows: TGTGCCAGCAAGGGGGAAGCAAGACGGGGGGTTGAAGAGACCCAGTACTTC. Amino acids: CASKGEARRGVEETQYF.

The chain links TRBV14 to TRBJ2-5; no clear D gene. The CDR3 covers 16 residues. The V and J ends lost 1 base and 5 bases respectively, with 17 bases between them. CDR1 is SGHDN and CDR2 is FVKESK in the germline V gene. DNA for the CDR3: TGTGCCAGCAGCCAAGGGTATAGCACCCATGGGGAGACCCAGTACTTC. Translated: CASSQGYSTHGETQYF.

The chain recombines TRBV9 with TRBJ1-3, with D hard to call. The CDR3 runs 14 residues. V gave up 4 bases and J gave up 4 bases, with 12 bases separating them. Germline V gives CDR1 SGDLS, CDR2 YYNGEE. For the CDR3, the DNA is TGTGCCAGCAGCCCCCAGGTACCAGGAAACACCATATATTTT. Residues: CASSPQVPGNTIYF.

The CDR3 coding sequence is TGTGCCAGCAGCTTAGCGGACAGGGGATACGAGCAGTACTTC. As protein: CASSLADRGYEQYF. The chain combines TRBV7-9 with TRBJ2-7, with TRBD1 matching 9 bases. The germline V gene has CDR1 SEHNR and CDR2 FQNEAQ (reference sequence). Germline trimming cut 0 bases from V and 4 bases from J; bases unmatched to any gene: 1. The CDR3 is 14 amino acids.

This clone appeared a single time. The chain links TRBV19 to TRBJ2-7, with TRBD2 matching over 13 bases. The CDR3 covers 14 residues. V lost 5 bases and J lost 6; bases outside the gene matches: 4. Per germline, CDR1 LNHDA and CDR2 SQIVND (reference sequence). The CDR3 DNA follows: TGTGCCAGTAGTCCGGGGACTAGCGGGGTCGAGCAGTACTTC. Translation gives CASSPGTSGVEQYF.

CDR3 DNA sequence: TGTGCCAGCAGCCCTGGACAGGGAGTTGTGGTCGAGCAGTACTTC. Protein sequence: CASSPGQGVVVEQYF. The rearrangement joins TRBV7-9 to TRBJ2-7, with 8 bases fitting TRBD1. The CDR3 has 15 residues. Germline V gene lookup returns CDR1 SEHNR and CDR2 FQNEAQ (reference sequence). Trimming took 5 bases from V and 6 from J; bases not matched to a gene: 12.

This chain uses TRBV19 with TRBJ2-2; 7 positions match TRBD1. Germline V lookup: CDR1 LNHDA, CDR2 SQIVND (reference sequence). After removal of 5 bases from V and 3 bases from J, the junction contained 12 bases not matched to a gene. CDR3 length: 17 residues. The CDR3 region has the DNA TGTGCCAGTAGTCTTCAGGGCAGGGGGATTGACACCGGGGAGCTGTTTTTT. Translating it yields CASSLQGRGIDTGELFF.

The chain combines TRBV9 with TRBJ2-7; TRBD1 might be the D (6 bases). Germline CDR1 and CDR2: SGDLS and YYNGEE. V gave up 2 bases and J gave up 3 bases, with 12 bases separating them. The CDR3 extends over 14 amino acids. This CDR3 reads CASSVRDNVYEQYF. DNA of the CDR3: TGTGCCAGCAGCGTCCGGGACAACGTCTACGAGCAGTACTTC.

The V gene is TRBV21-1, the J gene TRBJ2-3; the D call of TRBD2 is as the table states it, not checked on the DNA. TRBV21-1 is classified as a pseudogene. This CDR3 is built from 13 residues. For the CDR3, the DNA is TGTGCCAGCAGCGGACTAGATAAAGATACGCAGTATTTT. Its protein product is CASSGLDKDTQYF.

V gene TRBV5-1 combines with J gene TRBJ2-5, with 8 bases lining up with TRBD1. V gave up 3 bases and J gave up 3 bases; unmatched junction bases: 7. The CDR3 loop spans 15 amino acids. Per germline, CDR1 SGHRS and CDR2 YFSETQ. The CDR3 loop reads CASSWGTGGEETQYF. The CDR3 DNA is TGCGCCAGCAGCTGGGGGACAGGAGGGGAAGAGACCCAGTACTTC.

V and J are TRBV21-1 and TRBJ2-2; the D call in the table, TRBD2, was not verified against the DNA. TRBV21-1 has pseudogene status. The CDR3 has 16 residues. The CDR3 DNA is TGTGCCAGCAGCCTTCTAGGCGGGGGGCACACCGGGGAGCTGTTTTTT. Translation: CASSLLGGGHTGELFF.

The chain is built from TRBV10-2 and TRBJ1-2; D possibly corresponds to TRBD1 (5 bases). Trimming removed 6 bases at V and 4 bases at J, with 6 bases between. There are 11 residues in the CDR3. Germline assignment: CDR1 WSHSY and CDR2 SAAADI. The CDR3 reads CASRGLYGYTF. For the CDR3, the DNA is TGCGCCAGCAGGGGGCTCTATGGCTACACCTTC.

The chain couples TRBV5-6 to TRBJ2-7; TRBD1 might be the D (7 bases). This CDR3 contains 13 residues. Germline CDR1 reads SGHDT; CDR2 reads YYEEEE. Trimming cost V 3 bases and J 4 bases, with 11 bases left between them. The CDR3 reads CASSSQGGYEQYF. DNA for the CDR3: TGTGCCAGCAGCTCCCAGGGGGGATACGAGCAGTACTTC. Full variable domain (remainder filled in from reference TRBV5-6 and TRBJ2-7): DAGVTQSPTHLIKTRGQQVTLRCSPKSGHDTVSWYQQALGQGPQFIFQYYEEEERQRGNFPDRFSGHQFPNYSSELNVNALLLGDSALYLCASSSQGGYEQYFGPGTRLTVT.

CDR3 DNA sequence: TGTGCCAGCAGTTTCAGAGAAGGGGTGAACTATAATTCACCCCTCCACTTT. This gives the protein CASSFREGVNYNSPLHF. J is TRBJ1-6 and V is TRBV28; possibly TRBD1 for D (5 bases). V lost 3 bases, J lost 3 bases, and 15 bases lay in between. The CDR3 has 17 residues. CDR1 MDHEN and CDR2 SYDVKM come from the germline V gene.

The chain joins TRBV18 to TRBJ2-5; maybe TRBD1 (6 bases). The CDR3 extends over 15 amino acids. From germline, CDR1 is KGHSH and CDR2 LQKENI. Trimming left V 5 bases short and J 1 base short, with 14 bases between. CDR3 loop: CASSIFQGRQETQYF. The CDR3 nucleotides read TGTGCCAGCTCAATTTTCCAGGGGCGCCAAGAGACCCAGTACTTC.

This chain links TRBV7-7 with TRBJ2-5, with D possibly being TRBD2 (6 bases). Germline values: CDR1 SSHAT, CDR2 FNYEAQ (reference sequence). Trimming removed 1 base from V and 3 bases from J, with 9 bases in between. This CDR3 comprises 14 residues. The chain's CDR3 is CASSLVPGEETQYF. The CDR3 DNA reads TGTGCCAGCAGCTTAGTTCCGGGAGAAGAGACCCAGTACTTC.

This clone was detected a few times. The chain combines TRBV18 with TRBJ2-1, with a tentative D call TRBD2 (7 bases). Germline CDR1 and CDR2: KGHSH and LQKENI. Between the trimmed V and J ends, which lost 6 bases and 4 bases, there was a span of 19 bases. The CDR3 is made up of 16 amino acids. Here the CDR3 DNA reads TGTGCCAGCTCTCGCACGGGGGGCCGGATATACAATGAGCAGTTCTTC. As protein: CASSRTGGRIYNEQFF.

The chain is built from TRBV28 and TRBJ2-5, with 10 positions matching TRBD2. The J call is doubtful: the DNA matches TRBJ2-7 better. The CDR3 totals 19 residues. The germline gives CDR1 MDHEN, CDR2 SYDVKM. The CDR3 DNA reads TGTGCCAGCAGTTTGGGAGCGGGGGGGCCAGGACTTCTAACCTACGAGCAGTACTTC. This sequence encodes CASSLGAGGPGLLTYEQYF.

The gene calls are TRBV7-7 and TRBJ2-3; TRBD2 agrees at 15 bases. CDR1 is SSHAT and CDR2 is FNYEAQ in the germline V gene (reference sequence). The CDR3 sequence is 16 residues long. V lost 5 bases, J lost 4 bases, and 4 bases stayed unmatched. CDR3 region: CASSPGLAGGPDTQYF. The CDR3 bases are TGTGCCAGCAGCCCGGGACTAGCGGGGGGACCAGATACGCAGTATTTT. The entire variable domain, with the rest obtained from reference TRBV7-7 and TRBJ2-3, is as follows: GAGVSQSPRYKVTKRGQDVTLRCDPISSHATLYWYQQALGQGPEFLTYFNYEAQPDKSGLPSDRFSAERPEGSISTLTIQRTEQRDSAMYRCASSPGLAGGPDTQYFGPGTRLTVL.

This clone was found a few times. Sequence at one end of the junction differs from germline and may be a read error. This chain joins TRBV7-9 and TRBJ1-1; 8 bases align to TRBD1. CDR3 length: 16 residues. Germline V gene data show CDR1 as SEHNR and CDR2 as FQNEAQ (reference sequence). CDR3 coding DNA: TGTTCCAGCAGCTCGTTCAGGGGGCGCGTGAACACTGAAGCTTTCTTT. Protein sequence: CSSSSFRGRVNTEAFF.

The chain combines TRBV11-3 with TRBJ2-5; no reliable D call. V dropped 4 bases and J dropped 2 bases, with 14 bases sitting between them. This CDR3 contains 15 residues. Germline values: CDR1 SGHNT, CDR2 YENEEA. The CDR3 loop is CASSSQNGRQETQYF. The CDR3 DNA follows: TGTGCCAGCAGCTCGCAAAATGGGCGACAAGAGACCCAGTACTTC. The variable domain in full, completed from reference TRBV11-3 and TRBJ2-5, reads EAGVVQSPRYKIIEKKQPVAFWCNPISGHNTLYWYLQNLGQGPELLIRYENEEAVDDSQLPKDRFSAERLKGVDSTLKIQPAELGDSAVYLCASSSQNGRQETQYFGPGTRLLVL.